This TCR beta chain originates from a study of T cell changes during pregnancy in multiple sclerosis. Produced via immunoSEQ multiplex PCR; TCRdb's table is partial and in-frame only. Of 40,000 or so clones in the sample, roughly nine tenths were seen once. The sequence was collected from a female donor with multiple sclerosis, enrolled in a pregnancy study. The sequencing here drew on CD4+ T cells from peripheral blood mononuclear cells, taken in the first trimester of pregnancy.

The CDR3 sequence: CASRLDRDTEAFF. CDR3 DNA sequence: TGTGCCAGTAGGTTGGACAGGGACACTGAAGCTTTCTTT. The chain employs TRBV19 and TRBJ1-1, with 8 positions matching TRBD1. Germline CDR1 LNHDA, CDR2 SQIVND (reference sequence). The CDR3 totals 13 residues. J lost 3 bases, V lost 6 bases, and 3 bases had no gene match.